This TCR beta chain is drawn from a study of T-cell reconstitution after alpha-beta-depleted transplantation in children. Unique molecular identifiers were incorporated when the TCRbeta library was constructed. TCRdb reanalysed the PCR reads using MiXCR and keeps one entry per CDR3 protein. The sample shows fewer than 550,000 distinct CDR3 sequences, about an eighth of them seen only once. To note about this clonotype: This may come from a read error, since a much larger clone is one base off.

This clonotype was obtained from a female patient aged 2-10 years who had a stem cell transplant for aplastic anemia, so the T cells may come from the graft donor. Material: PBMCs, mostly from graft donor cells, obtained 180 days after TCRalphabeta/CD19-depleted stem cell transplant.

CDR3 residues: CSALKETYQPHHF. The CDR3 region has the DNA TGCAGTGCACTAAAGGAAACCTATCAGCCCCATCATTTT. J is TRBJ1-5 and V is TRBV20-1; D call uncertain. CDR1 is DFQATT and CDR2 is SNEGSKA in the germline V gene (reference sequence). There are 13 residues in the CDR3.